These 11 T cell receptor beta chains share one sample of origin, sequenced in a study of T cells in Graves' hyperthyroidism and ophthalmopathy. Amplification of TCR beta CDR3 regions used RNA as the template. TCR CDR3 regions were first amplified by RT-PCR with HTBI primers. TCRdb ran MiXCR on the multiplex PCR reads and lists one entry per CDR3 protein. The sample has a few hundred thousand distinct CDR3 sequences; 40% to 55% are singletons. Sequenced material: peripheral blood or thyroid tissue (not recorded which). All receptors come from an adult woman with Graves' disease, either hyperthyroidism or ophthalmopathy (not recorded which).

V gene TRBV25-1 combines with J gene TRBJ1-2; no clear D. CDR1 is MGHDK and CDR2 is SYGVNS in the germline V gene. The CDR3 runs to 13 residues. Trimming left V 4 bases short and J 5 bases short, with 11 bases between. The CDR3, as DNA: TGTGCCAGCAGTGCTGGGATTTTATATGGCTACACCTTC. It encodes CASSAGILYGYTF.

This clonotype was counted many times. The V and J genes are TRBV20-1 and TRBJ2-5; no reliable D call. CDR1 and CDR2 from the germline V gene are DFQATT and SNEGSKA (reference sequence). Trimming took off 4 bases at V and 5 bases at J, with 14 bases between the two ends. This CDR3 has 13 residues. CDR3 coding DNA: TGCAGTGCTACCCCCGACTTACGGGAGACCCAGTACTTC. Protein: CSATPDLRETQYF.

The CDR3 sequence: CASSLQGMRNQPQHF. For the CDR3, the DNA is TGTGCCAGCAGCTTACAGGGGATGCGCAATCAGCCCCAGCATTTT. The rearrangement joins TRBV7-9 to TRBJ1-5; perhaps TRBD1 as D (6 bases). The germline CDR1 and CDR2 sequences are SEHNR and FQNEAQ (reference sequence). With 2 bases removed from V and 2 bases from J, the gap between germline ends came to 10 bases. The CDR3 contains 15 residues.

This clonotype was counted ten times or more. A junction boundary mismatches the germline segment, possibly from a read error. The chain has TRBV6-5 and TRBJ1-1; 7 bases map to TRBD1. Germline V gene sequence: CDR1 MNHEY, CDR2 SVGAGI. The CDR3 is 15 amino acids. CDR3 loop: CAGSDGTALNTEAFF. The CDR3 DNA sequence: TGTGCCGGCAGTGATGGGACAGCCCTTAACACTGAAGCTTTCTTT.

This clonotype occurred a few times. CDR3 residues: CASSRSGRGSFFNQPQHF. The CDR3 DNA reads as TGTGCCAGCAGCCGGTCAGGACGGGGTTCCTTTTTCAATCAGCCCCAGCATTTT. The gene calls are TRBV2 and TRBJ1-5, with D unclear. Germline CDR1 is SNHLY and CDR2 is FYNNEI. The CDR3 runs to 18 residues. V gave up 6 bases and J gave up 3 bases, with 24 bases separating them.

This clonotype came up a few times. This sequence joins TRBV7-9 and TRBJ2-3, with TRBD1 matching over 8 bases. The CDR3 totals 14 residues. V lost 4 bases to trimming and J lost 6 bases; unmatched junction nucleotides: 6. Germline V CDR1 and CDR2: SEHNR, FQNEAQ (reference sequence). The CDR3, as DNA: TGTGCCAGCAGCTCGAACCGACAGGGGGATACGCAGTATTTT. It is translated as CASSSNRQGDTQYF. Complete variable domain (other parts from reference TRBV7-9 and TRBJ2-3): DTGVSQNPRHKITKRGQNVTFRCDPISEHNRLYWYRQTLGQGPEFLTYFQNEAQLEKSRLLSDRFSAERPKGSFSTLEIQRTEQGDSAMYLCASSSNRQGDTQYFGPGTRLTVL.

Points on this clonotype: Given a much more abundant clone one base away, this may be a read error. The rearrangement joins TRBV6-5 to TRBJ2-7; 7 nucleotides agree with TRBD1. This CDR3 spans 15 amino acids. The V gene's germline CDR1 is MNHEY and CDR2 SVGAGI. CDR3 in DNA: TGTGCCAGCAGTCACTCCTTGACAGGGCAAGGCGAGCAGTACTTC. It is translated as CASSHSLTGQGEQYF.

There are many counts of this clonotype. The chain links TRBV10-3 to TRBJ2-5; 10 bases are a match to TRBD1. The J segment lost 0 bases and the V segment lost 2 bases, leaving 9 bases of the junction unmatched. Germline values: CDR1 ENHRY, CDR2 SYGVKD. This CDR3 region has 18 residues. Written as DNA, the CDR3 is TGTGCCATCAGTGAGCCGGGACAGGGGTTATCCTACCAAGAGACCCAGTACTTC. Protein: CAISEPGQGLSYQETQYF.

Only a few counts were recorded for this clonotype. The chain recombines TRBV19 with TRBJ1-5; no clear D gene. Trimming took off 3 bases at V and 9 bases at J, with 9 bases between the two ends. The CDR3 has 12 amino acids. Looked up from germline, CDR1 is LNHDA and CDR2 is SQIVND (reference sequence). The CDR3 spells CASSIHHGPQHF. The CDR3 nucleotides are TGTGCCAGTAGTATCCATCATGGGCCCCAGCATTTT.

As concerns this clonotype: One end of the junction does not line up with germline, which may come from a read error. This chain links TRBV18 with TRBJ1-1; unclear D gene. The CDR3 extends over 13 amino acids. The V gene's germline CDR1 is KGHSH and CDR2 LQKENI. CDR3 sequence (DNA): TGTGCCATCTCACCAGCGGTCCAGAGTCGGGCTTTCTTT. Translated, it gives CAISPAVQSRAFF.

This clonotype showed up many times. J is TRBJ1-4 and V is TRBV20-1; D not certain. This CDR3 has 13 amino acids. Germline lookup yields CDR1 DFQATT and CDR2 SNEGSKA (reference sequence). V dropped 0 bases and J dropped 4 bases, with 6 bases sitting between them. The CDR3 DNA reads as TGCAGTGCTAGAGATCCGGTTAATGAAAAACTGTTTTTT. Amino acid sequence: CSARDPVNEKLFF.